This TCR beta chain came from a study of blood T cell repertoires in COVID-19. Data came from immunoSEQ multiplex PCR; TCRdb stores just in-frame clones and leaves some out. The data hold around 400,000 clones, with 80% to 85% observed a single time. CDR1 is MNHNS and CDR2 is SASEGT in the germline V gene. The CDR3 is made up of 17 amino acids. V trimming: 3 bases; J trimming: 2 bases; junction bases outside the gene matches: 9. The source is a woman aged 45-60 years who had recovered from COVID-19. V is TRBV6-1 and J is TRBJ1-1, with TRBD1 matching over 10 bases. Sequenced material: PBMCs or T cells enriched from blood (not recorded which). CDR3 sequence (DNA): TGTGCCAGCAGTGATGCCCGGACAGGGGGTATAAACACTGAAGCTTTCTTT. Translated: CASSDARTGGINTEAFF.